This TCR beta chain was recovered during a study of shared clonotypes between healthy human individuals. Study-level results: Non-shared clonotypes had lower generation probabilities than clonotypes shared by all four sorted-subset donors. The rarefaction results pointed to incomplete sorted-subset sequencing despite large depth.

The test was conducted at deep level. Method: immunoSEQ multiplex PCR; TCRdb's copy keeps in-frame clones and lacks some. Here the sample spans millions of clones, roughly 93% being singletons. Comments on this clone: Its target is not known.

What was sequenced was naive CD4+ T cells from PBMCs. Subset noted: CD45RA+ positively selected. The clonotype was recovered from a man younger than 35 in good health. Some clones in this sample may be carry-over from other donors' samples.

CDR3 in amino acids: CASSPHLGGNNEQFF. The CDR3, as DNA: TGTGCCAGCAGCCCTCACCTAGGAGGAAACAATGAGCAGTTCTTC. The chain couples TRBV7-3 to TRBJ2-1, with TRBD2 as a possible D gene (5 bases). V was pared by 5 bases and J by 5 bases, with 16 bases between. In germline, CDR1 is SGHTA, CDR2 FQGTGA. This CDR3 has 15 amino acids.